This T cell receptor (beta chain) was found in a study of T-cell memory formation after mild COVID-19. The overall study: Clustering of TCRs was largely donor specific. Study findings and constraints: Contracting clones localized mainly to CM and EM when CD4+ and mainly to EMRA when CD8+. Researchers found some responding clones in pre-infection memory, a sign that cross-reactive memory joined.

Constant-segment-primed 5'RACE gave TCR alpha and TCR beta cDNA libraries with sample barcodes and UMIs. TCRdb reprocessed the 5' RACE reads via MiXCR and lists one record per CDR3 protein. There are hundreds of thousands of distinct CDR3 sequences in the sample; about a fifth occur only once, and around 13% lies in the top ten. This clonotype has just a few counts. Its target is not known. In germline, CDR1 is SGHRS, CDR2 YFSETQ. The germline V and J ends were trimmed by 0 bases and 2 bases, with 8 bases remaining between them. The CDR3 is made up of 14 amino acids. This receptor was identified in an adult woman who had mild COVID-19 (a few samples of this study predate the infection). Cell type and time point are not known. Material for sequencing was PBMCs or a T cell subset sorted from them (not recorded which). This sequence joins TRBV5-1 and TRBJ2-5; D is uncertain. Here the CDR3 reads CASSLGTQQETQYF. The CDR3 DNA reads TGCGCCAGCAGCTTGGGTACCCAACAAGAGACCCAGTACTTC.